This TCR beta chain was found in a study of blood T cell repertoires in COVID-19. Living in under 30 US areas, the participants were between roughly 18 and 89 years of age. V was clipped by 3 bases and J by 5 bases; unmatched bases: 5. CDR3 length: 14 amino acids. Germline V gene lookup returns CDR1 SGHTS and CDR2 YDEGEE. Original analysis: Using reference gene primer amplification, nucleated cell counts were estimated. The method was immunoSEQ multiplex PCR; TCRdb's version includes in-frame clones alone and lacks a portion of them. D and trimming come from the DNA, and the V and J calls and clone size come from that table. The sample lists 400,000 to 450,000 clones; around 89% were seen once.

The receptor's source is a man aged 30 to 39 who had recovered from COVID-19. The chain carries TRBV5-8 and TRBJ1-1, with 9 bases lining up with TRBD1. Sequencing was done on a sample of PBMCs or T cells enriched from blood (not recorded which). The CDR3 reads CASSYRGRGTEAFF. The DNA of the CDR3 is TGTGCCAGCAGCTACAGGGGGCGCGGGACTGAAGCTTTCTTT.